A selection of T cell receptor beta chains follows, all from one sample in a study of T-cell reconstitution after alpha-beta-depleted transplantation in children. TCRdb fed the PCR reads into MiXCR, producing one record per CDR3 protein. The sample holds approximately 800,000 distinct CDR3 sequences, roughly 15% seen once. The specimen was PBMCs, mostly from graft donor cells, collected 360 days after TCRalphabeta/CD19-depleted stem cell transplant. The origin of the receptors is a male patient under 18 who had a stem cell transplant for acute lymphoblastic leukemia, so the T cells may come from the graft donor. The CDR3 runs from the conserved cysteine through the conserved F or W. The order of the fields is V gene, D gene, clone size, J gene, CDR3 protein, CDR3 DNA. The D gene is left open where the match is weak. Only part of the rows carry a size: once, few, many, or a class if the clone is expanded.

>TRBV7-9|TRBD2|few|TRBJ2-7
CAPQGTRLAGLYEQYF
TGTGCCCCCCAAGGGACCCGACTAGCGGGACTCTACGAGCAGTACTTC
>TRBV27|-|few|TRBJ2-1
CASSSPFGGGLNEQFF
TGTGCCAGCAGTTCCCCTTTCGGCGGCGGATTAAATGAGCAGTTCTTC
>TRBV24-1|-|once|TRBJ2-1
CVTSDSGRGLFGGEQFF
TGTGTCACCAGTGATTCAGGAAGGGGACTGTTCGGAGGGGAGCAGTTCTTC
>TRBV12-3/TRBV12-4|-|-|TRBJ2-7
CASGGYERYF
TGTGCCAGCGGCGGGTACGAGCGGTACTTC
>TRBV29-1|-|-|TRBJ2-1
CSIRTILGEQFF
TGCAGCATACGGACTATCCTCGGCGAGCAGTTCTTC
>TRBV5-1|TRBD2|few|TRBJ2-1
CASSPPNSGRSYNEQFF
TGCGCCAGCAGTCCTCCTAACAGCGGGAGATCCTACAATGAGCAGTTCTTC
>TRBV7-9|TRBD1|few|TRBJ2-5
CASSSFGLYRGETQYF
TGTGCCAGCAGTTCATTTGGACTTTACAGGGGAGAGACCCAGTACTTC
>TRBV14|TRBD2|few|TRBJ2-3
CASSQGLAGGTQYF
TGTGCCAGCAGCCAGGGACTAGCCGGGGGTACGCAGTATTTT
>TRBV6-1|-|-|TRBJ2-1
CASSEGASTHEQFF
TGTGCCAGCAGTGAAGGGGCTAGTACACATGAGCAGTTCTTC
>TRBV4-1|-|few|TRBJ2-2
CASRRENTGELFF
TGCGCCAGCCGCAGGGAGAACACCGGGGAGCTGTTTTTT
>TRBV6-2/TRBV6-3|-|once|TRBJ1-4
CASSSSGTGNEKLFF
TGTGCCAGCAGTAGCTCCGGGACCGGTAATGAAAAACTGTTTTTT
>TRBV20-1|-|few|TRBJ2-3
CSARIGMGRTDTQYF
TGCAGTGCTAGAATCGGGATGGGACGCACAGATACGCAGTATTTT
>TRBV18|TRBD2|many|TRBJ2-1
CASSPPRLAGRDYNEQFF
TGTGCCAGCTCACCACCGAGACTAGCGGGAAGGGACTACAATGAGCAGTTCTTC
>TRBV4-1|TRBD1|few|TRBJ2-5
CASSQGQGDRETQYF
TGCGCCAGCAGCCAAGGACAGGGGGATAGGGAGACCCAGTACTTC
>TRBV2|-|-|TRBJ2-1
CATMLGEYNEQFF
TGTGCCACCATGCTAGGGGAGTACAATGAGCAGTTCTTC
>TRBV5-5|-|many|TRBJ2-7
CASSRRDIETYEQYF
TGTGCCAGCAGCCGCCGGGACATAGAAACCTACGAGCAGTACTTC
>TRBV18|-|-|TRBJ2-7
CASSQSVPINPTGGEQYF
TGTGCCAGCTCCCAGAGCGTGCCCATCAATCCGACTGGGGGCGAGCAGTACTTC
>TRBV25-1|TRBD1|-|TRBJ2-3
CASSGRPGTGDRRSTDTQYF
TGTGCCAGCAGTGGCAGACCCGGGACAGGGGATCGTAGGAGCACAGATACGCAGTATTTT
>TRBV28|TRBD1|few|TRBJ1-1
CASSSYDRGNEAFF
TGTGCCAGCAGTTCCTATGACAGGGGAAATGAAGCTTTCTTT
>TRBV24-1|-|many|TRBJ2-2
CATSDLPGRGELFF
TGTGCCACCAGTGATTTGCCCGGTCGTGGGGAGCTGTTTTTT
>TRBV19|-|few|TRBJ2-3
CATAGHSGPDTQYF
TGTGCCACCGCGGGACACTCGGGACCAGATACGCAGTATTTT
>TRBV23-1|-|-|TRBJ2-6
CASGQSGANVLTF
TGCGCCAGCGGCCAATCTGGGGCCAACGTCCTGACTTTC
>TRBV4-1|TRBD2|few|TRBJ2-4
CASSQDSSSGARRGIQYF
TGCGCCAGCAGCCAAGATAGCAGTAGCGGGGCCCGGAGGGGCATTCAGTACTTC
>TRBV4-1|-|few|TRBJ1-1
CASSQAWGGTEAFF
TGCGCCAGCAGCCAAGCTTGGGGGGGCACTGAAGCTTTCTTT
>TRBV12-5|TRBD1|-|TRBJ1-2
CASGAQGARRYGYTF
TGTGCTAGTGGTGCACAGGGGGCTAGACGCTATGGCTACACCTTC
>TRBV12-3/TRBV12-4|-|few|TRBJ2-1
CASSLGIYNEQFF
TGTGCCAGCAGTTTAGGGATTTACAATGAGCAGTTCTTC
>TRBV4-1|-|few|TRBJ2-1
CASRSMGYNEQFF
TGCGCCAGCAGAAGTATGGGGTACAATGAGCAGTTCTTC
>TRBV2|TRBD2|once|TRBJ2-3
CASSEGAGDLTDTQYF
TGTGCCAGCAGTGAAGGGGCGGGAGACCTCACAGATACGCAGTATTTT
>TRBV27|-|few|TRBJ1-5
CASSWGNHQPQHF
TGTGCCAGCAGTTGGGGCAACCATCAGCCCCAGCATTTT
>TRBV2|TRBD2|-|TRBJ2-7
CASRPTSGRAGEQYF
TGTGCCAGCAGGCCCACTAGCGGGAGGGCGGGCGAGCAGTACTTC
>TRBV5-1|TRBD2|-|TRBJ2-7
CASSLASLADPYEQYF
TGCGCCAGCAGCTTGGCGTCCCTAGCGGACCCCTACGAGCAGTACTTC
>TRBV29-1|TRBD1|few|TRBJ2-4
CSVEPRGQEYIQYF
TGCAGCGTTGAACCCAGGGGGCAAGAGTACATTCAGTACTTC
>TRBV19|-|-|TRBJ2-3
CASKAGTSSDTQYF
TGTGCCAGTAAGGCGGGAACCTCATCAGATACGCAGTATTTT
>TRBV6-5|-|many|TRBJ1-1
CASRPKAKNTEAFF
TGTGCCAGCAGGCCCAAGGCTAAGAACACTGAAGCTTTCTTT
>TRBV7-9|-|-|TRBJ2-5
CASSARKGENKETQYF
TGTGCCAGCAGCGCCCGAAAAGGGGAGAACAAAGAGACCCAGTACTTC
>TRBV4-1|-|few|TRBJ2-1
CASSQYSEQFF
TGCGCCAGCAGCCAATATAGCGAGCAGTTCTTC
>TRBV12-3/TRBV12-4|-|-|TRBJ2-5
CASSLGTPGHTQYF
TGTGCCAGCAGTTTAGGGACCCCCGGCCATACCCAGTACTTC
>TRBV5-6|-|many|TRBJ1-2
CASSGDGYTF
TGTGCCAGCAGCGGCGATGGCTACACCTTC
>TRBV2|TRBD2|few|TRBJ2-4
CASSEGGRAVAKNIQYF
TGTGCCAGCAGTGAAGGTGGGAGGGCCGTTGCCAAAAACATTCAGTACTTC
>TRBV9|TRBD1|few|TRBJ2-7
CASSVEKGATQYF
TGTGCCAGCAGCGTTGAGAAGGGGGCGACTCAGTACTTC
>TRBV29-1|-|-|TRBJ1-6
CSVVNSPLHF
TGCAGCGTTGTAAATTCACCCCTCCACTTT
>TRBV5-1|-|-|TRBJ2-5
CASSLELYQETQYF
TGCGCCAGCAGCTTGGAGCTGTACCAAGAGACCCAGTACTTC
>TRBV7-2|-|many|TRBJ2-3
CASTLFADTQYF
TGTGCCAGCACCCTTTTCGCAGATACGCAGTATTTT
>TRBV20-1|TRBD2|-|TRBJ2-3
CSVPRGGWVGTDTQYF
TGCAGTGTTCCGCGGGGGGGGTGGGTAGGCACAGATACGCAGTATTTT
>TRBV7-8|-|-|TRBJ2-3
CASSRGELSTDTQYF
TGTGCCAGCAGCCGCGGGGAATTGAGCACAGATACGCAGTATTTT
>TRBV7-3|-|-|TRBJ2-1
CASSFVVGVGQFF
TGTGCCAGCAGCTTTGTCGTGGGGGTTGGGCAGTTCTTC
>TRBV6-5|TRBD1|many|TRBJ2-5
CASSYAALWGQGEETQYF
TGTGCCAGCAGTTACGCAGCCCTCTGGGGGCAGGGGGAGGAGACCCAGTACTTC
>TRBV5-1|-|-|TRBJ2-4
CASSLGSFQLAKNIQYF
TGCGCCAGCAGCTTGGGGAGCTTTCAGCTAGCCAAAAACATTCAGTACTTC
>TRBV5-1|TRBD1|-|TRBJ1-1
CASSWRGQGLFQNTEAFF
TGCGCCAGCAGCTGGAGGGGACAGGGGTTATTTCAGAACACTGAAGCTTTCTTT